Listed below are T cell receptor beta chains from one sample, sequenced in a study of response to subunit inactivated influenza vaccine. MiXCR was run by TCRdb on the RT-PCR reads, yielding one entry per CDR3 protein. The sample has hundreds of thousands of distinct CDR3 sequences, 12% to 15% seen once. The starting material was PBMCs from blood, obtained 14 to 15 days before vaccination. The source is a man aged 45-65 years who received an inactivated influenza vaccine. Each CDR3 is given with its conserved first and last residue. Fields, in order: clone size, D gene, J gene, V gene, CDR3 DNA, CDR3 protein. D genes are given only for firm matches. Clone size is not always given. Where it is, it says once, few, many or a class for expanded clones.

NA,NA,TRBJ2-6,TRBV6-5,TGTGCCAGCAGTTACTCGATGGGGCAGGGCTCTGGGGCCAACGTCCTGACTTTC,CASSYSMGQGSGANVLTF
many,NA,TRBJ1-1,TRBV5-1,TGCGCCAGCAGCTTGAACACAGCGAACACTGAAGCTTTCTTT,CASSLNTANTEAFF
NA,NA,TRBJ1-6,TRBV5-1,TGCGCCAGCAGCCACCGGGACTTCCGTACTTCACCCCTCCACTTT,CASSHRDFRTSPLHF
few,NA,TRBJ2-4,TRBV5-1,TGCGCCAGCAGCCGTGATGGGGACATTCAGTACTTC,CASSRDGDIQYF
NA,NA,TRBJ2-1,TRBV4-3,TGCGCCAGCAGCCAAGATCTAGGCTCAAGCTCCTACAATGAGCAGTTCTTC,CASSQDLGSSSYNEQFF
NA,TRBD2,TRBJ2-5,TRBV6-5,TGTGCCAGCAGTTACCCCGGGGGGGCCCGGACCCAGTACTTC,CASSYPGGARTQYF
NA,NA,TRBJ2-2,TRBV6-2/TRBV6-3,TGTGCCAGCAGTTACTTTACGAACACCGGGGAGCTGTTTTTT,CASSYFTNTGELFF
many,NA,TRBJ2-2,TRBV5-6,TGTGCCAGCAGCTCCGCCGTGGGGGAGCTGTTTTTT,CASSSAVGELFF
NA,NA,TRBJ2-7,TRBV25-1,TGTGCCAGCAGTGCCAGGGGCTACGAGCAGTACTTC,CASSARGYEQYF
few,NA,TRBJ1-2,TRBV18,TGTGCCAGCTCACCAGGACCTACGGACTATGGCTACACCTTC,CASSPGPTDYGYTF
few,NA,TRBJ2-2,TRBV6-2/TRBV6-3,TGTGCCAGCAGTTACAATGTTCTCGGGGGTATGTTTGGCACCGGGGAGCTGTTTTTT,CASSYNVLGGMFGTGELFF